A single sample is the source of the 18 T cell receptor beta chains below, sequenced in a study of cytomegalovirus exposure and HLA in healthy donors. This PCR relied on a set of 60 Vbeta primers and 13 Jbeta primers. The data were produced by immunoSEQ multiplex PCR, yet TCRdb's version contains in-frame clones alone and is incomplete. The top ten hold 1.4% of the sample, which has 160,000 or so clones, about 72% seen once. The specimen sequenced was PBMCs. These receptors all stem from a male donor in good health and CMV-seronegative.

In its sample, this clone was seen a few times. This chain joins TRBV5-1 and TRBJ2-2, with 11 bases matching TRBD1. The V gene end was trimmed by 4 bases and the J gene end by 4 bases; junction bases not matched to a gene: 6. Germline V gene data show CDR1 as SGHRS and CDR2 as YFSETQ. The CDR3 covers 16 residues. The CDR3 region is CASSPLDRGLTGELFF. Here the CDR3 DNA reads TGCGCCAGCAGCCCTCTGGACAGGGGGCTCACCGGGGAGCTGTTTTTT.

The chain combines TRBV11-2 with TRBJ1-5; 7 nucleotides agree with TRBD1. CDR1 SGHAT and CDR2 FQNNGV come from the germline V gene. V shed 5 bases and J 6 bases; nucleotides not matched to a gene: 7. The CDR3 spans 14 residues. DNA for the CDR3: TGTGCCAGCAGCCCCTCAGGGGGGAGTCAGCCCCAGCATTTT. As protein: CASSPSGGSQPQHF.

The V gene is TRBV10-3, the J gene TRBJ1-3; a possible D gene is TRBD1 (5 bases). V was shortened by 8 bases and J by 12 bases, with 14 bases between the two germline ends. This CDR3 contains 11 residues. Per germline, CDR1 ENHRY and CDR2 SYGVKD. CDR3 sequence reads: CAIRVGLNIYF. The CDR3 nucleotides are TGTGCCATCCGGGTGGGACTGAACATATATTTT.

V usage is TRBV5-4 and J usage is TRBJ2-7; possible D gene TRBD1, 5 bases. This CDR3 spans 14 amino acids. Per germline, CDR1 SGHNT and CDR2 YYREEE (reference sequence). Trimming shortened V by 2 bases and J by 8 bases, and 17 bases separated the two germline ends. The CDR3 spells CASSLSDSSLKQYF. DNA of the CDR3: TGTGCCAGCAGCTTAAGTGACAGCTCCCTCAAGCAGTACTTC.

The chain employs TRBV14 and TRBJ1-5; D gene uncertain. The germline V gene has CDR1 SGHDN and CDR2 FVKESK. The CDR3 covers 15 residues. Between the trimmed V and J ends, which lost 1 base and 2 bases, there was a span of 9 bases. CDR3 nucleotides: TGTGCCAGCAGCCAAGGGGCCAGAGGCAATCAGCCCCAGCATTTT. This translates into CASSQGARGNQPQHF. Looking up the rest from reference TRBV14 and TRBJ1-5 gives the full variable domain: EAGVTQFPSHSVIEKGQTVTLRCDPISGHDNLYWYRRVMGKEIKFLLHFVKESKQDESGMPNNRFLAERTGGTYSTLKVQPAELEDSGVYFCASSQGARGNQPQHFGDGTRLSIL.

The chain has TRBV5-4 and TRBJ2-1; 9 bases align to TRBD1. V trimming: 3 bases; J trimming: 7 bases; junction bases outside the gene matches: 2. Germline loops: CDR1 SGHNT, CDR2 YYREEE (reference sequence). The CDR3 has 13 amino acids. CDR3 bases: TGTGCCAGCAGCTGGGACAGGGCAAATGAGCAGTTCTTC. It is translated as CASSWDRANEQFF.

J is TRBJ1-1 and V is TRBV12-5; D may be TRBD1 (6 bases). The ends were cut back, 5 bases at V and 2 bases at J, with 18 bases in the middle. The CDR3 consists of 16 residues. Germline CDR1 LGHNT, CDR2 FRNRAP. The CDR3: CASGLPGGAGNTEAFF. CDR3 DNA: TGTGCTAGTGGTCTCCCGGGGGGGGCGGGAAACACTGAAGCTTTCTTT.

About this clone: One end of the junction fails to match germline, which may point to a read error. J is TRBJ2-2 and V is TRBV7-7; 8 bases are a match to TRBD2. The CDR3 has 17 residues. Germline CDR1 and CDR2: SSHAT and FNYEAQ (reference sequence). CDR3 coding DNA: TGTGCTAGCAGCTTAGCGCGGGGGGCCATTAACACCGGGGAGCTGTTTTTT. Protein product: CASSLARGAINTGELFF.

This sequence joins TRBV5-8 and TRBJ2-1; D perhaps matches TRBD2 (5 bases). Germline CDR1 is SGHTS and CDR2 is YDEGEE. The V end lost 1 base, the J end lost 2 bases, and 10 bases lay between the germline ends. The length of the CDR3 is 15 residues. The CDR3 region is CASSLLRATYNEQFF. The CDR3 DNA reads as TGTGCCAGCAGCTTGTTGCGGGCGACCTACAATGAGCAGTTCTTC. Full variable domain (remainder filled in from reference TRBV5-8 and TRBJ2-1): EAGVTQSPTHLIKTRGQQATLRCSPISGHTSVYWYQQALGLGLQFLLWYDEGEERNRGNFPPRFSGRQFPNYSSELNVNALELEDSALYLCASSLLRATYNEQFFGPGTRLTVL.

This clone was observed once. The CDR3 sequence: CAISEGQGFVNTEAFF. CDR3 DNA: TGTGCCATCAGTGAGGGCCAGGGCTTTGTGAACACTGAAGCTTTCTTT. The chain joins TRBV10-3 to TRBJ1-1; possibly TRBD1 for D (5 bases). Trimming stripped 2 bases from V and 0 bases from J, with 13 bases between. Germline-derived CDR1 and CDR2 are ENHRY and SYGVKD. This CDR3 region has 16 residues.

This sequence joins TRBV19 and TRBJ1-2; D call uncertain. The germline V gene has CDR1 LNHDA and CDR2 SQIVND (reference sequence). The CDR3 has 14 amino acids. V was shortened by 7 bases and J by 0 bases, with 12 bases between the two germline ends. Here the CDR3 reads CASMGAGANYGYTF. Written as DNA, the CDR3 is TGTGCCAGTATGGGAGCCGGGGCTAACTATGGCTACACCTTC.

A word on this clone: Other DNA sequences in the sample encode the same CDR3. The gene calls are TRBV19 and TRBJ2-1; the D is unclear. The CDR3 contains 11 residues. V was pared by 6 bases and J by 8 bases, with 8 bases between. The germline gives CDR1 LNHDA, CDR2 SQIVND (reference sequence). The CDR3 here is CASSLRDEQFF. The CDR3 nucleotides read TGTGCCAGTAGCCTTCGAGATGAGCAGTTCTTC.

J is TRBJ1-5 and V is TRBV5-1, with TRBD1 matching 12 bases. The junction had 15 bases not matched to a gene; V was cut back by 7 bases and J by 4 bases. CDR3 length equals 18 residues. CDR1 and CDR2 (germline): SGHRS, YFSETQ. CDR3 in amino acids: CASSGTGGLRGLNQPQHF. In DNA, the CDR3 is TGCGCCAGCTCCGGGACAGGGGGCCTCCGGGGCCTGAATCAGCCCCAGCATTTT.

CDR3 sequence (DNA): TGTGCCAGCAGTAGATATGACAGTAGCAATCAGCCCCAGCATTTT. Translated: CASSRYDSSNQPQHF. V is TRBV28 and J is TRBJ1-5; D is perhaps TRBD1 (5 bases). The CDR3 sequence is 15 residues long. In germline, CDR1 is MDHEN, CDR2 SYDVKM. V was clipped by 5 bases and J by 0 bases, with 11 bases between them.

The CDR3 is CASSEARGLDQPQHF. As DNA, the CDR3 is TGTGCCAGCAGTGAAGCGAGGGGGCTGGATCAGCCCCAGCATTTT. The J gene is TRBJ1-5, the V gene TRBV6-1, with 7 nucleotides matching TRBD1. Germline V CDR1 and CDR2: MNHNS, SASEGT. The CDR3 loop spans 15 amino acids. V shed 0 bases and J 5 bases; nucleotides not matched to a gene: 4.

The chain has TRBV5-1 and TRBJ2-1, with TRBD2 identical over 7 bases. This CDR3 region has 16 residues. In germline, CDR1 is SGHRS, CDR2 YFSETQ. The V and J ends lost 0 bases and 11 bases, in that order; junction bases with no gene match: 14. CDR3 region: CASSLGGASGGSKQFF. For the CDR3, the DNA is TGCGCCAGCAGCTTGGGTGGGGCTAGCGGCGGTAGTAAGCAGTTCTTC.

The chain recombines TRBV5-1 with TRBJ1-6, with TRBD1 identical over 8 bases. V was pared by 4 bases and J by 6 bases, with 0 bases of the junction left unmatched. The germline V gene encodes CDR1 SGHRS and CDR2 YFSETQ. This CDR3 is 13 amino acids long. Written as DNA, the CDR3 is TGCGCCAGCAGCGACAGGGGTAATTCACCCCTCCACTTT. Translating gives CASSDRGNSPLHF.

V usage is TRBV7-3 and J usage is TRBJ2-3, with unresolved D. The CDR3 totals 14 residues. Germline V gene lookup returns CDR1 SGHTA and CDR2 FQGTGA. V lost 2 bases and J lost 4, with 10 bases in between. CDR3 protein: CASSLGTVADTQYF. The CDR3, as DNA: TGTGCCAGCAGCTTAGGAACAGTGGCAGATACGCAGTATTTT.